The rows below give T cell receptor beta chains drawn from one sample of a study of prognosis after radiotherapy for stage I lung cancer. MiXCR was run by TCRdb on the multiplex PCR reads, yielding one entry per CDR3 protein. Among around 30,000 distinct CDR3 sequences listed, 30% to 35% were seen once. Sequences were derived from PBMCs, sampled before or after stereotactic body radiation therapy (not recorded which). These receptors were taken from a donor aged 50 or older with non-small cell lung cancer. CDR3s include the opening cysteine and the closing phenylalanine or tryptophan. Each record gives: clone size, V gene, J gene, D gene, CDR3 DNA, CDR3 protein. The D gene is left open where the match is weak. Size is omitted from some rows. Given values are once, few, many or a class for expanded clones.

>NA|TRBV7-8|TRBJ2-2|NA
TGTGCCAGCAGCGCCGACCAGGGGCACACTGGGGATCTGTTTTTT
CASSADQGHTGDLFF
>few|TRBV27|TRBJ2-2|NA
TGTGCCAGCAGTTTAGAAGGACCTTTGAACACCGGGGAGCTGTTTTTT
CASSLEGPLNTGELFF
>many|TRBV11-2|TRBJ1-2|TRBD1
TGTGCCAGCAGCTCGACAGGGGGACGCTACACCTTC
CASSSTGGRYTF
>many|TRBV18|TRBJ2-2|NA
TGTGCCAGCTCACCCCGCTTGGGGAGCGTGAACACCGGGGAGCTGTTTTTT
CASSPRLGSVNTGELFF
>NA|TRBV7-9|TRBJ2-2|NA
TGTGCCACCCCGAGGACAAGGAACACCGGGGAGCTGTTTTTT
CATPRTRNTGELFF
>many|TRBV2|TRBJ2-4|NA
TGTGCCAGCAGTGAAAGGTGGCAAGGGAAGGGCATTCAGTACTTC
CASSERWQGKGIQYF
>many|TRBV20-1|TRBJ2-3|TRBD1
TGCAGTGCTAGCTTGGGACAGGGTTTTTCAGATACGCAGTATTTT
CSASLGQGFSDTQYF
>many|TRBV4-1|TRBJ2-7|TRBD1
TGCGCCAGCAGCCAATCCGGGACAGGGGCCTACGAGCAGTACTTC
CASSQSGTGAYEQYF
>many|TRBV4-1|TRBJ1-2|NA
TGCGCCAGCAGCCAAGTTCAGGGGAATGGCTACACCTTC
CASSQVQGNGYTF
>NA|TRBV5-1|TRBJ1-2|TRBD1
TGCGCCAGCAGCAGCCAGGGGGCCGGTGATGGCTACACCTTC
CASSSQGAGDGYTF
>once|TRBV6-1|TRBJ2-7|TRBD2
TGTTCCAGCAGTGAAACAGCGGGAGGGCTATACGAGCAGTACTTC
CSSSETAGGLYEQYF
>many|TRBV6-4|TRBJ2-5|TRBD2
TGTGCCAGCAGCAACGGGACTAGCGGGATTGAGACCCAGTACTTC
CASSNGTSGIETQYF
>NA|TRBV9|TRBJ1-2|NA
TGTGCCAGCAGCGTAGGCCCTTGGAACTATGGCTACACCTTC
CASSVGPWNYGYTF
>many|TRBV29-1|TRBJ1-2|NA
TGCAGCGTCGGGTCGGATGCTAACTATGGCTACACCTTC
CSVGSDANYGYTF
>many|TRBV16|TRBJ1-1|NA
TGTGCCAGCAGCCAATACAGATCGAACACTGAAGCTTTCTTT
CASSQYRSNTEAFF
>NA|TRBV28|TRBJ2-7|NA
TGTGCAAGCAGTTTTCCCGGGGGAACGGAGTACTTC
CASSFPGGTEYF
>many|TRBV7-3|TRBJ2-2|NA
TGTGCCAGCAGAGCTTGGGAGGACACCGGGGAGCTGTTTTTT
CASRAWEDTGELFF
>NA|TRBV7-9|TRBJ1-1|NA
TGTGCCAGCAGCTTAGCAGGGATGGTGCTGAACACTGAAGCTTTCTTT
CASSLAGMVLNTEAFF
>many|TRBV28|TRBJ1-6|NA
TGTGCCAGCAGTCTCGTATTGAATTCACCCCTCCACTTT
CASSLVLNSPLHF
>NA|TRBV6-1|TRBJ1-2|NA
TGTGCCAGCAGGCCACGATTTGGTGGCTACACCTTC
CASRPRFGGYTF
>NA|TRBV5-1|TRBJ2-2|NA
TGCGCCAGCAGCTTGAGACAGGTATTGTACACCGGGGAGCCGTTTTTT
CASSLRQVLYTGEPFF
>many|TRBV4-1|TRBJ2-3|NA
TGCGCCAGCAGCCAAGGGAGGCGGTCTAGCACAGATACGCAGTATTTT
CASSQGRRSSTDTQYF
>NA|TRBV6-4|TRBJ2-5|NA
TGTGCCAGCAGTAACTCAGGGTTCGGAGAGACCCAGTACTTC
CASSNSGFGETQYF
>NA|TRBV12-3/TRBV12-4|TRBJ2-7|NA
TGTGCCAACAGTTTATGGGGATACGAGCAGTACTTC
CANSLWGYEQYF
>NA|TRBV6-2/TRBV6-3|TRBJ2-5|NA
TGTGCCAGCAGTCGTCGAGCGTCCCGCTTGAGGGAGACCCAGTACTTC
CASSRRASRLRETQYF
>many|TRBV10-3|TRBJ1-1|TRBD1
TGTGCCAGCGTCCGGGACAGGGTGTCTGAAGCTTTCTTT
CASVRDRVSEAFF
>many|TRBV3-1|TRBJ2-3|NA
TGTGCCAGCAGCCTACGAATAACCACAGATACGCAGTATTTT
CASSLRITTDTQYF
>NA|TRBV3-1|TRBJ2-1|TRBD2
TGTGCCAGCAGCCCGGCGGGACTACTTTCCGGTGAGCAGTTCTTC
CASSPAGLLSGEQFF
>NA|TRBV9|TRBJ2-1|TRBD2
TGTGCCAGCAGCGTAGCTCTGGGGGTAGCGGGGGCTTCAGGGGAGCAGTTCTTC
CASSVALGVAGASGEQFF
>many|TRBV5-6|TRBJ2-3|NA
TGTGCCAGCGGAGCCCCAAGCTATAGCACAGATACGCAGTATTTT
CASGAPSYSTDTQYF
>many|TRBV12-3/TRBV12-4|TRBJ2-3|TRBD1
TGTGCCAGCAGTGCCCGGGACAGGGTTGGAGATACGCAGTATTTT
CASSARDRVGDTQYF
>NA|TRBV11-2|TRBJ1-6|NA
TGTGCCAGTATCCCACCAGGGGTAGGCTATAATTCACCCCTCCACTTT
CASIPPGVGYNSPLHF
>many|TRBV28|TRBJ2-7|NA
TGTGCCAGCAGACCAGTGGTCCGGAGAACCTACGAGCAGTACTTC
CASRPVVRRTYEQYF
>NA|TRBV11-3|TRBJ2-7|NA
TGTGCCAGCAGCTTAGCGGGGGCCCTTTACGAGCAGTACTTC
CASSLAGALYEQYF
>many|TRBV7-9|TRBJ1-1|NA
TGTGCCAGCAGCACGGGACGCCGGGTGAACACTGAAGCTTTCTTT
CASSTGRRVNTEAFF
>many|TRBV27|TRBJ2-3|NA
TGTGCCAGCAGTCCCCGGGGTAGCGGTGGGGCAGATACGCAGTATTTT
CASSPRGSGGADTQYF
>many|TRBV28|TRBJ2-3|NA
TGTGCCAGCAGTTGGGGGGGCGCGACAGATACGCAGTATTTT
CASSWGGATDTQYF